The entry that follows covers one TCR beta chain sequence. This clonotype was seen a handful of times. The antigen this receptor binds is unknown. The sample holds no much larger clone one base away, and base qualities are not on file. The entry originates in a study of response to subunit inactivated influenza vaccine listed by TCRdb under 2018. Regarding the complete study: To follow how T cells responded to a trivalent subunit inactivated influenza vaccine, the researchers relied on deep quantitative profiling of the T cell receptor repertoire. What the study reported, not specific to this receptor: The authors proposed that each seasonal influenza vaccination may bring in only a limited number of new T cells.

Receptor amplification or capture employed RT-PCR. The sample was run on an Illumina HiSeq 2500. The raw public data were reprocessed by TCRdb itself: fastp quality trimming at Q25, MiXCR clonotype calling, in-frame beta chains only. Each CDR3 protein appears once, grouped with its most common genes and DNA. The sample contains 450,000 to 550,000 distinct CDR3 sequences, less than 30% of them found a single time. Approximately 2% of the sample is taken by the ten largest. The germline V gene specifies LGHNA as CDR1 and YNFKEQ as CDR2. After removal of 0 bases from V and 4 bases from J, the junction retains 7 bases not matched to a gene. From cysteine to phenylalanine, the CDR3 is 16 amino acids long. Kept here is only the CDR3 DNA, which spans 48 bases and is read in frame from base 1.

The TCR originated in a man over 45 who received an inactivated influenza vaccine. Donor details come from another sample of the same person, matched by shared clones. The source material was CD4+ T cells sorted from PBMCs, sampled more than 4 days after vaccination. The chain joins TRBV4-2 to TRBJ2-7, with 9 junctional bases fitting TRBD2. Here the CDR3 is given as CASSQDPGLAEYEQYF. The nucleotide sequence is given as TGTGCCAGCAGCCAAGATCCGGGACTAGCTGAGTACGAGCAGTACTTC.